The 7 T cell receptor beta chains listed next were all sequenced from one sample in a study of beta chain features in type 1 diabetes. Sequenced material consisted of expressed TCRB transcripts (all of the isolated RNA was reverse transcribed). Profiled with immunoSEQ multiplex PCR; TCRdb holds only in-frame clones, not every one. The data contain a few hundred thousand clones, 11% of them singletons. The material sequenced was naive CD4+ T cells from blood. All receptors come from a woman aged 30 to 39 in good health.

This chain connects TRBV9 to TRBJ1-2; tentative D call: TRBD1 (5 bases). The CDR3 spans 13 residues. Germline CDR1 is SGDLS and CDR2 is YYNGEE. The germline V and J ends were trimmed by 1 base and 8 bases, with 12 bases remaining between them. CDR3 bases: TGTGCCAGCAGCGTACCCAGGGCGGGAGGCTACACCTTC. Translated, it gives CASSVPRAGGYTF.

The sample holds a few counts of this clone. V gene TRBV7-2 combines with J gene TRBJ2-7; D is undetermined. CDR1 SGHTA and CDR2 FQGNSA come from the germline V gene. V was cut by 0 bases and J by 6 bases, with 9 bases left in between. The length of the CDR3 is 13 residues. The CDR3 DNA reads TGTGCCAGCAGCTTAGCCATGGGCGCCGAGCAGTACTTC. Translated, it gives CASSLAMGAEQYF.

Of note for this clone: Mismatch with germline at one junction end may stem from a read error. Other DNA sequences from this sample encode an identical CDR3 as well. For the CDR3, the DNA is TGTGCCAGCAGCCTAGCAGGAGGGCCCTTGAGTGAGCAGTTCTTC. This codes for CASSLAGGPLSEQFF. This rearrangement joins TRBV7-2 to TRBJ2-1; D perhaps matches TRBD2 (6 bases). The germline V gene has CDR1 SGHTA and CDR2 FQGNSA. The CDR3 is made up of 15 amino acids.

A few counts support this clone. The rearrangement uses TRBV18 and TRBJ1-2; D unresolved. With 0 bases removed from V and 7 bases from J, the gap between germline ends came to 15 bases. The CDR3 length is 15 residues. Germline assignment: CDR1 KGHSH and CDR2 LQKENI. The CDR3, as DNA: TGTGCCAGCTCACCACCGAGTGTTGTGGCTAGTGGCTACACCTTC. This sequence encodes CASSPPSVVASGYTF.

The chain recombines TRBV7-2 with TRBJ2-5; the D gene is possibly TRBD2 (5 bases). Germline V gene data show CDR1 as SGHTA and CDR2 as FQGNSA. V lost 0 bases and J 2 bases, leaving 7 bases between the germline ends. This CDR3 region has 14 residues. The CDR3: CASSLAGIQETQYF. The CDR3 DNA sequence: TGTGCCAGCAGCTTAGCCGGGATACAAGAGACCCAGTACTTC.

This clone was detected only a few times. This chain uses TRBV7-6 with TRBJ2-7, with 7 bases that match TRBD1. The trim removed 0 bases at V and 9 bases at J, leaving 11 bases unmatched. This CDR3 spans 15 amino acids. The germline V gene encodes CDR1 SGHVS and CDR2 FNYEAQ. CDR3 DNA: TGTGCCAGCAGCTTAGCGGGGACAGAGGCCGCCGGGCAGTACTTC. As protein: CASSLAGTEAAGQYF.

This clone occurred a few times. DNA of the CDR3: TGTGCCTGGAGTCAGGCCCCCGGGCCCCAGCATTTT. As protein: CAWSQAPGPQHF. This chain connects TRBV30 to TRBJ1-5; D is undetermined. The CDR3 is made up of 12 amino acids. The V and J ends lost 2 bases and 9 bases respectively, with 11 bases between them. In germline, CDR1 is GTSNPN, CDR2 SVGIG (reference sequence).